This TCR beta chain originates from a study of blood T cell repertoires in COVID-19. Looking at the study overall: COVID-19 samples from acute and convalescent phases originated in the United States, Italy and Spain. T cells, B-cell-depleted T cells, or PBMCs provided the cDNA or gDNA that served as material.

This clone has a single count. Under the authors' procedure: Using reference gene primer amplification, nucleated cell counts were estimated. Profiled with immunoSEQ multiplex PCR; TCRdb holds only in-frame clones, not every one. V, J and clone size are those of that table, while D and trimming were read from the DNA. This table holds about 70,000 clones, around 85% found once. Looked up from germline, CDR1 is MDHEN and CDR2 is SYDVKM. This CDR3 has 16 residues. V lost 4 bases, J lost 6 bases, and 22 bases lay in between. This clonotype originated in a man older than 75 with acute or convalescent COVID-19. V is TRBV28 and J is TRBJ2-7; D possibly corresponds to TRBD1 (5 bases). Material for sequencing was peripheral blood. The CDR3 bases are TGTGCCAGCAGTTGGGCGTCCGCGACAGTCCCCTCCGAGCAGTACTTC. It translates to CASSWASATVPSEQYF.